The 28 T cell receptor beta chains given below trace back to one sample, sequenced in a study of PD-1 blockade in classical Hodgkin lymphoma. Method: immunoSEQ multiplex PCR; TCRdb's copy keeps in-frame clones and lacks some. Counted here are about 24,000 clones, more than 60% occurring once; the ten biggest clones make up roughly 8%. Every single patient, without exception, relapsed after autologous stem cell transplantation, and brentuximab vedotin exposure varied. Sequencing was performed on peripheral blood mononuclear cells (PBMCs), taken before the second cycle of nivolumab. The receptors derive from a human donor with classical Hodgkin lymphoma.

The genes are TRBV4-1 and TRBJ2-5; TRBD2 matches 7 bases. Germline CDR1 is MGHRA and CDR2 is YSYEKL. The CDR3 is 15 amino acids. Trimming at V came to 4 bases and at J to 2 bases, leaving 7 bases not matched to a gene. The CDR3 DNA reads as TGCGCCAGCAGCCCACGAGGGAGGGTTCAAGAGACCCAGTACTTC. It yields the protein CASSPRGRVQETQYF.

This chain uses TRBV28 with TRBJ2-6; TRBD1 might be the D (5 bases). The CDR3 runs 15 residues. V lost 6 bases, J lost 3 bases, and 12 bases lay in between. Germline V lookup: CDR1 MDHEN, CDR2 SYDVKM. CDR3 protein: CASSPVRGGANVLTF. In DNA, the CDR3 is TGTGCCAGCAGCCCAGTAAGGGGTGGGGCCAACGTCCTGACTTTC.

Written as DNA, the CDR3 is TGTGCCAGCAGCCACTCCTGGGACAGGGATTACGAGCAGTACTTC. As protein: CASSHSWDRDYEQYF. The chain joins TRBV4-2 to TRBJ2-7, with 9 nucleotides matching TRBD1. The J segment lost 4 bases and the V segment lost 3 bases, leaving 7 bases of the junction unmatched. This CDR3 spans 15 amino acids. The germline gives CDR1 LGHNA, CDR2 YNFKEQ.

The chain recombines TRBV30 with TRBJ2-7; D remains ambiguous. The CDR3 consists of 13 residues. V gave up 0 bases and J gave up 1 base, with 7 bases separating them. The germline V gene has CDR1 GTSNPN and CDR2 SVGIG (reference sequence). The CDR3 sequence is CAWSVGDSYEQYF. The CDR3 coding sequence is TGTGCCTGGAGTGTAGGTGATTCCTACGAGCAGTACTTC.

A few counts support this clone. The V gene is TRBV6-5, the J gene TRBJ2-7; possible D gene TRBD2, 6 bases. The CDR3 is 14 amino acids. The germline V gene encodes CDR1 MNHEY and CDR2 SVGAGI. Trimming cost V 0 bases and J 5 bases, with 11 bases left between them. The CDR3 region has the DNA TGTGCCAGCAGTTACTCGCGAGCGGGTCACGAGCAGTACTTC. Its protein is CASSYSRAGHEQYF.

V and J are TRBV2 and TRBJ1-2, with 7 nucleotides matching TRBD1. The ends lost 5 bases at V and 2 bases at J; junction bases unmatched: 11. The V gene's germline CDR1 is SNHLY and CDR2 FYNNEI. CDR3 length equals 16 residues. This CDR3 is CASSHLPGTVNYGYTF. The CDR3 DNA reads as TGTGCCAGCAGTCACCTGCCCGGGACAGTCAACTATGGCTACACCTTC.

The CDR3 bases are TGTGCCAGCAGCCAGACTAGCGGGAGGGCTCCAGTTTTGGATGAGCAGTTCTTC. It specifies CASSQTSGRAPVLDEQFF. The chain has TRBV7-9 and TRBJ2-1; 14 positions agree with TRBD2. The CDR3 has 18 residues. Germline assignment: CDR1 SEHNR and CDR2 FQNEAQ (reference sequence). After removal of 5 bases from V and 8 bases from J, the junction contained 14 bases not matched to a gene. Full variable domain (missing parts from reference TRBV7-9 and TRBJ2-1): DTGVSQNPRHKITKRGQNVTFRCDPISEHNRLYWYRQTLGQGPEFLTYFQNEAQLEKSRLLSDRFSAERPKGSFSTLEIQRTEQGDSAMYLCASSQTSGRAPVLDEQFFGPGTRLTVL.

The chain combines TRBV6-5 with TRBJ1-1; tentative D call: TRBD1 (5 bases). From germline, CDR1 is MNHEY and CDR2 SVGAGI. This CDR3 contains 12 residues. The V gene lost 5 bases and the J gene lost 7 bases, with 11 bases spanning the gap. As DNA, the CDR3 is TGTGCCAGCAGTCGTACACAGGATGAAGCTTTCTTT. Translating gives CASSRTQDEAFF.

The chain joins TRBV12-5 to TRBJ2-1; D perhaps matches TRBD2 (6 bases). Trimming left V 9 bases short and J 0 bases short, with 21 bases between. The CDR3 contains 17 residues. Germline CDR1 and CDR2: LGHNT and FRNRAP. CDR3 sequence: CASRNGTPEGSYNEQFF. The CDR3, as DNA: TGTGCTAGCAGAAACGGGACTCCCGAAGGCTCCTACAATGAGCAGTTCTTC.

This chain links TRBV19 with TRBJ2-2; 7 positions agree with TRBD2. This CDR3 has 19 residues. Germline lookup yields CDR1 LNHDA and CDR2 SQIVND (reference sequence). The V and J ends lost 5 bases and 5 bases, in that order; junction bases with no gene match: 20. The CDR3 here is CASSPLPGTARGGTGELFF. DNA for the CDR3: TGTGCCAGTAGTCCCCTCCCAGGAACCGCGAGGGGAGGGACCGGGGAGCTGTTTTTT.

This chain joins TRBV19 and TRBJ2-2; 8 nucleotides align to TRBD1. Germline loops: CDR1 LNHDA, CDR2 SQIVND (reference sequence). Trimming took 8 bases from V and 3 from J; bases not matched to a gene: 5. The CDR3 totals 14 residues. CDR3: CASRQGYHTGELFF. CDR3 coding DNA: TGTGCCAGTCGACAGGGGTATCACACCGGGGAGCTGTTTTTT.

This clone was detected only a few times. This chain joins TRBV29-1 and TRBJ2-7, with D possibly called TRBD1 or TRBD2 (7 bases each). V lost 4 bases and J lost 2, with 12 bases in between. The germline CDR1 and CDR2 sequences are SQVTM and ANQGSEA. The CDR3 spans 13 residues. Here the CDR3 DNA reads TGCAGCGTTGGGGGGGGGACAGCCTACGAGCAGTACTTC. As protein: CSVGGGTAYEQYF.

In this sample, this clone turned up once. This chain joins TRBV4-1 and TRBJ1-4, with no clear D. In germline, CDR1 is MGHRA, CDR2 YSYEKL. V lost 1 base and J lost 7, with 13 bases in between. The CDR3 contains 15 residues. In DNA form, the CDR3 reads TGCGCCAGCAGCCAAGGGGGAAGGAGGGTTGAAAAACTGTTTTTT. This translates into CASSQGGRRVEKLFF.

This clone was seen a single time. Its ends do not fully match the called genes, so a read error is possible. The chain combines TRBV4-1 with TRBJ2-1, with 8 bases lining up with TRBD2. CDR3 length equals 21 residues. CDR1 is MGHRA, CDR2 YSYEKL, per germline. DNA for the CDR3: TGCGCCAGCACCAAAAGGGCCCTAATACTAGCGGTAAGGGATTCCTCCAATGAGCAGTTCTTC. Protein sequence: CASTKRALILAVRDSSNEQFF.

V gene TRBV10-3 combines with J gene TRBJ2-1; TRBD2 matches at 7 bases. Germline V gene data show CDR1 as ENHRY and CDR2 as SYGVKD. The CDR3 length is 14 residues. The ends lost 7 bases at V and 2 bases at J; junction bases unmatched: 5. CDR3 in amino acids: CAITPAGTYNEQFF. The CDR3 DNA reads as TGTGCCATCACCCCAGCGGGAACCTACAATGAGCAGTTCTTC.

The genes are TRBV6-7 and TRBJ2-7, with TRBD1 as a possible D gene (6 bases). TRBV6-7 is an ORF, and what it does is uncertain. V dropped 6 bases and J dropped 6 bases, with 15 bases sitting between them. The CDR3 sequence is 13 residues long. CDR3 bases: TGTGCCAGCAGAAGGGACATGACAGGCGAGCAGTACTTC. It is translated as CASRRDMTGEQYF.

As concerns this clone: Sequence at one end of the junction differs from germline and may be a read error. V gene TRBV11-3 combines with J gene TRBJ2-1; D possibly corresponds to TRBD1 (5 bases). Germline V lookup: CDR1 SGHNT, CDR2 YENEEA. CDR3 length equals 15 residues. The DNA of the CDR3 is TGTGCCTGCAGCCCAGACAGCAGCTCCTACAATGAGCAGTTCTTC. Translated, it gives CACSPDSSSYNEQFF.

The V gene is TRBV15, the J gene TRBJ2-7; possibly TRBD2 for D (6 bases). Per the germline V gene, CDR1 is LNHNV and CDR2 is YYDKDF (reference sequence). V lost 1 base, J lost 3 bases, and 10 bases lay in between. The CDR3 consists of 14 residues. CDR3 DNA: TGTGCCACCAGCAGAGGATTGGGGGGCTACGAGCAGTACTTC. Translation gives CATSRGLGGYEQYF.

This clone was seen just once. The V call is TRBV15, the J call TRBJ2-3; D is undetermined. Germline loops: CDR1 LNHNV, CDR2 YYDKDF (reference sequence). Trimming shortened V by 1 base and J by 0 bases, and 5 bases separated the two germline ends. The CDR3 is 14 residues long. CDR3 sequence reads: CATSRVFSTDTQYF. The CDR3 nucleotides read TGTGCCACCAGCAGAGTTTTTAGCACAGATACGCAGTATTTT.

The gene calls are TRBV4-1 and TRBJ2-7; D might be TRBD2 (7 bases). CDR1 and CDR2 from the germline V gene are MGHRA and YSYEKL. The ends were cut back, 1 base at V and 3 bases at J, with 10 bases in the middle. The CDR3 has 14 residues. CDR3 nucleotide sequence: TGCGCCAGCAGCCAAGGCGGGGGCGGCTACGAGCAGTACTTC. Translation: CASSQGGGGYEQYF.

CDR3 amino acids: CASSLSSGYLLYEQYF. CDR3 nucleotides: TGTGCCAGCAGCTTATCTAGCGGATATCTATTGTACGAGCAGTACTTC. The chain combines TRBV11-2 with TRBJ2-5, with 7 bases aligning to TRBD2. Near its end, the DNA agrees better with TRBJ2-7, so the J call may be wrong. The CDR3 consists of 16 residues. Germline CDR1 SGHAT, CDR2 FQNNGV.

This chain links TRBV28 with TRBJ2-5; TRBD1 matches at 7 bases. With V trimmed by 8 bases and J by 2 bases, 11 bases remained unmatched. The germline gives CDR1 MDHEN, CDR2 SYDVKM. The CDR3 consists of 15 residues. CDR3 in DNA: TGTGCCAGCTGCTCCGCGGGCAGGGGGCAAGAGACCCAGTACTTC. Residues: CASCSAGRGQETQYF.

There are a few counts of this clone. The chain links TRBV7-8 to TRBJ2-1; 10 bases align to TRBD2. The CDR3 has 14 amino acids. Germline trimming cut 6 bases from V and 4 bases from J; bases unmatched to any gene: 3. The germline CDR1 and CDR2 sequences are SGHVS and FQNEAQ. CDR3: CASSQREGYNEQFF. Here the CDR3 DNA reads TGTGCCAGCAGTCAGCGGGAGGGGTACAATGAGCAGTTCTTC. The whole variable domain, filled in from reference TRBV7-8 and TRBJ2-1, reads GAGVSQSPRYKVAKRGQDVALRCDPISGHVSLFWYQQALGQGPEFLTYFQNEAQLDKSGLPSDRFFAERPEGSVSTLKIQRTQQEDSAVYLCASSQREGYNEQFFGPGTRLTVL.

This clone showed up just a few times. The chain joins TRBV19 to TRBJ2-1; a possible D gene is TRBD1 (5 bases). This CDR3 is built from 14 residues. Germline-derived CDR1 and CDR2 are LNHDA and SQIVND (reference sequence). The V end was cut by 10 bases, the J end by 6 bases, with 19 bases between. The CDR3: CATEGRDRLNEQFF. The CDR3 nucleotides are TGTGCCACCGAAGGGCGAGACAGACTCAATGAGCAGTTCTTC. The full variable domain, in which reference TRBV19 and TRBJ2-1 provide the parts outside the CDR3, is DGGITQSPKYLFRKEGQNVTLSCEQNLNHDAMYWYRQDPGQGLRLIYYSQIVNDFQKGDIAEGYSVSREKKESFPLTVTSAQKNPTAFYLCATEGRDRLNEQFFGPGTRLTVL.

The chain combines TRBV9 with TRBJ1-5; D uncertain. CDR1 and CDR2 (germline): SGDLS, YYNGEE. With 3 bases removed from V and 3 bases from J, the gap between germline ends came to 7 bases. The CDR3 covers 13 residues. CDR3: CASSADHNQPQHF. The CDR3 coding sequence is TGTGCCAGCAGCGCCGACCACAATCAGCCCCAGCATTTT.

The J gene is TRBJ1-2, the V gene TRBV28, with D perhaps TRBD1 (6 bases). CDR3 length: 18 amino acids. V gave up 4 bases and J gave up 5 bases, with 26 bases separating them. Germline V gives CDR1 MDHEN, CDR2 SYDVKM. The CDR3: CASSSAGQSSSNLYGYTF. Written as DNA, the CDR3 is TGTGCCAGCAGTTCAGCAGGACAGTCCTCAAGTAATTTATATGGCTACACCTTC.

In this sample, this clone turned up a few times. V usage is TRBV4-1 and J usage is TRBJ1-5, with 9 bases lining up with TRBD1. This CDR3 spans 17 amino acids. With 3 bases clipped from V and 5 bases from J, the junction kept 11 bases outside the gene matches. CDR1 is MGHRA, CDR2 YSYEKL, per germline. This CDR3 is CASSQSLFRTGDQPQHF. CDR3 in DNA: TGCGCCAGCAGCCAGTCCTTGTTTAGGACAGGGGATCAGCCCCAGCATTTT.

The gene calls are TRBV7-6 and TRBJ2-7; 8 positions match TRBD1. Germline CDR1 reads SGHVS; CDR2 reads FNYEAQ. There are 14 residues in the CDR3. Trimming removed 1 base from V and 4 bases from J; junction bases left unmatched: 3. The CDR3 protein is CASSLDDRGYEQYF. The CDR3 DNA is TGTGCCAGCAGCTTAGACGACAGGGGTTACGAGCAGTACTTC.